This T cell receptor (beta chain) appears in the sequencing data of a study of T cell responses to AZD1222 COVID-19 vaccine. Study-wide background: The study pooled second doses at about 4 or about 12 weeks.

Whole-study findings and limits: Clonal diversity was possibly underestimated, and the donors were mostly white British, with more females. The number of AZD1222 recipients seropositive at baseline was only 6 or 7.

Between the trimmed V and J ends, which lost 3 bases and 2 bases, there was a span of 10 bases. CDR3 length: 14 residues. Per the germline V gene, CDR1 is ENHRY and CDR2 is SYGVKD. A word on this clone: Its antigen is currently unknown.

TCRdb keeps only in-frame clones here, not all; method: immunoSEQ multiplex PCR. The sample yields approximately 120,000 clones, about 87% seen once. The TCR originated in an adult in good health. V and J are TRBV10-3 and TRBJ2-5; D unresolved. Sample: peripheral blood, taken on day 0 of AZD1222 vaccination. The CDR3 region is CAISDWTRQETQYF. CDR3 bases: TGTGCCATCAGTGACTGGACGCGACAAGAGACCCAGTACTTC.